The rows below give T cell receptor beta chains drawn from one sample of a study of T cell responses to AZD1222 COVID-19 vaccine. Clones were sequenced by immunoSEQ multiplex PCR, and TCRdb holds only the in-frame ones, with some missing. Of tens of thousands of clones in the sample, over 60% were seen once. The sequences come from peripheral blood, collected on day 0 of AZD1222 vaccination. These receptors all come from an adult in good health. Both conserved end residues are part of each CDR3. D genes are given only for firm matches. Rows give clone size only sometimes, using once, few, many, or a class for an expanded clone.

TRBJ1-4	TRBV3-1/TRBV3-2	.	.	TGTGCCAGCAGCCAAGGATGGCAGGGGCTAGCCGAAAAACTGTTTTTT	CASSQGWQGLAEKLFF
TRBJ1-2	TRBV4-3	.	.	TGCGCCAGCAGCCACCTGCAAGGGTTGGAAGGCTACACCTTC	CASSHLQGLEGYTF
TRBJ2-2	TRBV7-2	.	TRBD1	TGTGCCAGCAGCTCGGACAGGGTTTCCGGGGAGCTGTTTTTT	CASSSDRVSGELFF
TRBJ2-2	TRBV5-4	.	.	TGTGCCGGTTCCGGCACTCTCGCGTTCCCTAACACCGGGGAGCTGTTTTTT	CAGSGTLAFPNTGELFF
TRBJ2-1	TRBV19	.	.	TGTGCCAGTAGTCTTGCGGGGATGGTCAATGAGCAGTTCTTC	CASSLAGMVNEQFF
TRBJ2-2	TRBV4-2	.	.	TGTGCCAGCAGCCAAAGATTCTCTAGCTTAACCGGGGAGCTGTTTTTT	CASSQRFSSLTGELFF
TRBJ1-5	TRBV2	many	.	TGTGCCAGCAGCTTAGGGACAAGCCATCAGCCCCAGCATTTT	CASSLGTSHQPQHF
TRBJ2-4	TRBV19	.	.	TGTGCCACCGCCACCCTAGCCAAAAACATTCAGTACTTC	CATATLAKNIQYF
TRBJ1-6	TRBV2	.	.	TGTGCCAGCAGTTCCATCCCTCAGCCCCTCCACTTT	CASSSIPQPLHF
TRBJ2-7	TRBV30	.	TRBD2	TGTGCCTGGAATTCGGGGGGTGTCTCCTACGAGCAGTACTTC	CAWNSGGVSYEQYF
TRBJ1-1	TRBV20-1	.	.	TGCAGTGTAGTCCGGCCAAGTGGCTCGGAATTT	CSVVRPSGSEF
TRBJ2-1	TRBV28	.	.	TGTGCCAGCAGTTTTTGGGGTGGGAATGAGCAGTTCTTC	CASSFWGGNEQFF
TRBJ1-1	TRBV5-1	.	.	TGCGCCAGCAGTCGAGTTGGGGGAGACACTGAAGCTTTCTTT	CASSRVGGDTEAFF
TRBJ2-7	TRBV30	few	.	TGTGCCTGGAGTGTTTCGCAAGGCTACGAGCAGTACTTC	CAWSVSQGYEQYF
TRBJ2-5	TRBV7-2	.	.	TGTGCCAGCGGAAACGATGGGGGCCGGACCCAGTACTTC	CASGNDGGRTQYF
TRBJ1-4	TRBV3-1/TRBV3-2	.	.	TGTGCCAGCAGCCTATCGGGGGGGCGACGAAAACTGTTTTTT	CASSLSGGRRKLFF
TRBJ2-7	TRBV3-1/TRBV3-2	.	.	TGTGCCAGCAGCCAATCGATTCTTTTACAGGGTAGATCCTACGAGCAGTACTTC	CASSQSILLQGRSYEQYF
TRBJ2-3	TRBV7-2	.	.	TGTGCCAGCAGCTCCAAAGACACAGATACGCAGTATTTT	CASSSKDTDTQYF
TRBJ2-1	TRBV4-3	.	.	TGCGCCAGCAGCCAAGGCCGACGGTTTACAGAGGGGCAGTTCTTC	CASSQGRRFTEGQFF
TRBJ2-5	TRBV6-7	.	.	TGTGCCAGCCCCCAGATTGGCACGAACCAAGAGACCCAGTACTTC	CASPQIGTNQETQYF
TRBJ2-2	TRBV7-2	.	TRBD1	TGTGCCAGCAGCTTAGAGGGACAGGGACCCAAGTTTAACACCGGGGAGCTGTTTTTT	CASSLEGQGPKFNTGELFF
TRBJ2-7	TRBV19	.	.	TGTGCCAGTAGTAGCCTGACAGGATTTGACTACGAGCAGTACTTC	CASSSLTGFDYEQYF
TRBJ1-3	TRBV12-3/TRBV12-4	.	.	TGTGCCAGCAATCCAGGGGAAGGAAACACCATATATTTT	CASNPGEGNTIYF
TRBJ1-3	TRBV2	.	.	TGTGCCAGCAGTGCCCACGTCCGGGACACCATATATTTT	CASSAHVRDTIYF
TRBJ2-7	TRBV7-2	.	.	TGTGCCAGCAGCTTAGGGGCAAACCGGGAGCAGTACTTC	CASSLGANREQYF
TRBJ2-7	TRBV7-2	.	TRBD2	TGTGCCAGCATATCTCTCGGAACTAGCGGGGGTACCTACGAGCAGTACTTC	CASISLGTSGGTYEQYF
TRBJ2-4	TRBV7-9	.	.	TGTGCCAGCAGCCCCGTGGGCTCACCACTAGCCAAAAACATTCAGTACTTC	CASSPVGSPLAKNIQYF
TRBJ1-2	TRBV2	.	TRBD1	TGTGCCAGCAGCCCGGGACAGGGGTTAGGAGGCTACACCTTC	CASSPGQGLGGYTF
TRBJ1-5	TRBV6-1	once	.	TGTGCCAGCAGTGAAAACGGTTTCCAGCATTTT	CASSENGFQHF
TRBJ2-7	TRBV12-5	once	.	TGTGCTAGTGGTTTGGTACCGGGGGAATCCTACGAGCAGTACTTC	CASGLVPGESYEQYF
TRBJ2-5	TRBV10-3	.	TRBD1	TGTGCCATCAGTGATGAGGGACAGGGGGTCGAGACCCAGTACTTC	CAISDEGQGVETQYF
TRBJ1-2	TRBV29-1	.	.	TGCAGCGTTCCTCACGGGGTCTCACCTGGCTACACCTTC	CSVPHGVSPGYTF
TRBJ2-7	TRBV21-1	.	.	TGTGCCAGCAGCAAAACAGAATGCTTAACGTACGAGCAGTACTTC	CASSKTECLTYEQYF
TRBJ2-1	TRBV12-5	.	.	TGTGCTAGTGGTCCCGGACTATCCAACAATGAGCAGTTCTTC	CASGPGLSNNEQFF
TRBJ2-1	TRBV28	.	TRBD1	TGTGCCAGCAGGGGACAGGGGGCATTGAATGAGCAGTTCTTC	CASRGQGALNEQFF
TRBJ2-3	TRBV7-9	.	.	TGTGCCAGCAGCTTAGGTCTTGAAGGGGATACGCAGTATTTT	CASSLGLEGDTQYF
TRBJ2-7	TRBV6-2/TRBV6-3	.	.	TGTGCCAGCAGTTACCCTAATGGCCCTTCCTACGAGCAGTACTTC	CASSYPNGPSYEQYF
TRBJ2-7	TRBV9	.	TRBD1	TGTGCCAGCAGCGTAGAGGGACAGGTTACGTACGAGCAGTACTTC	CASSVEGQVTYEQYF
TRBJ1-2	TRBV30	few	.	TGTGCCTCCGGCGGGAGCTCCAACTATGGCTACACCTTC	CASGGSSNYGYTF
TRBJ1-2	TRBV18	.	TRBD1	TGTGCCAGCTCATCCGGACAGGGACTTAACTATGGCTACACCTTC	CASSSGQGLNYGYTF
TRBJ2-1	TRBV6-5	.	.	TGTGCCAGCAGTTACTCGACAAGACCTAATTACAATGAGCAGTTCTTC	CASSYSTRPNYNEQFF
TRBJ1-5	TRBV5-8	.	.	TGTGCCAGCAGCTTGGGGTGGTCACAGAATCAGCCCCAGCATTTT	CASSLGWSQNQPQHF
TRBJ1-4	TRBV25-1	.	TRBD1	TGTGCCAGCAGCCCGACAGGGCCCTCCGAAAAACTGTTTTTT	CASSPTGPSEKLFF
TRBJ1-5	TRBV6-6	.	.	TGTGCCAGCAGTTACGGGACACCGAGCAATCAGCCCCAGCATTTT	CASSYGTPSNQPQHF
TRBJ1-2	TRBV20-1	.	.	TGCAGTGCTGGGAGAGAGGATGGCTACACCTTC	CSAGREDGYTF
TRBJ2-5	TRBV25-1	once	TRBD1	TGTGCCAGCAGTGACCCAAATCGACAGGGACCCCAAGAGACCCAGTACTTC	CASSDPNRQGPQETQYF
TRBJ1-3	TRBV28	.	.	TGTGCCACCACGACAGACACAAAGGTGTACTCTGGAAACACCATATATTTT	CATTTDTKVYSGNTIYF
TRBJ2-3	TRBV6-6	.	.	TGTGCCAGTTCAACGGGTTTGAGAGATACGCAGTATTTT	CASSTGLRDTQYF
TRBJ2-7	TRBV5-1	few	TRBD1	TGCGCCAGCAGGCCGGACAGGACCTACGAGCAGTACTTC	CASRPDRTYEQYF